The clone carrying this TCR beta chain was seen a handful of times. Its target is unknown. The CDR3 length is 13 residues. Trimming removed 5 bases from V and 0 bases from J, with 7 bases in between. Per germline, CDR1 SEHNR and CDR2 FQNEAQ (reference sequence). This entry belongs to a study of T cells after yellow fever vaccination. Study-level points and caveats: Most primary-vaccination clones reappeared after the booster (approximately 95% CD4, approximately 88% CD8). Although the secondary response was weaker, it peaked faster, at day 5 versus 15.

TCRdb used MiXCR to reprocess the 5' RACE reads, holding one entry per CDR3 protein. The sample yields around 300,000 distinct CDR3 sequences, around 4.3% seen once. This receptor was identified in a man in his late teens or twenties who received the YFV17D yellow fever vaccine. The chain employs TRBV7-9 and TRBJ2-5, with TRBD2 as a possible D gene (5 bases). This material consisted of PBMCs, taken 15 days after the yellow fever booster vaccination. CDR3 loop: CASSRTHQETQYF. DNA for the CDR3: TGTGCCAGCAGCAGGACTCACCAAGAGACCCAGTACTTC.